A selection of T cell receptor beta chains follows, all from one sample in a study of T-cell reconstitution after alpha-beta-depleted transplantation in children. TCRdb called the PCR reads again in MiXCR, with one record for every CDR3 protein. The sample lists 450,000 to 500,000 distinct CDR3 sequences; approximately 13% were seen once. The sample here was PBMCs from the stem cell graft donor, taken from the stem cell graft. The receptor set was obtained from a human donor who donated a stem cell graft to a child with combined immunodeficiency. CDR3s include the opening cysteine and the closing phenylalanine or tryptophan. D genes are given only for firm matches. Clone sizes are given selectively: once, few, many, or a class where the clone is expanded.

d_gene	v_gene	j_gene	abundance	CDR3aa	CDR3nt
.	TRBV6-5	TRBJ2-7	many	CASSYDSQLDEQYF	TGTGCCAGCAGTTACGATTCACAATTGGACGAGCAGTACTTC
.	TRBV24-1	TRBJ2-1	.	CATSPRRASSSYNEQFF	TGTGCCACCAGTCCGAGGAGGGCGTCGAGCTCCTACAATGAGCAGTTCTTC
.	TRBV27	TRBJ2-2	many	CASRGRRSTLNTGELFF	TGTGCCAGTCGGGGCCGGAGATCCACCCTGAACACCGGGGAGCTGTTTTTT
TRBD2	TRBV12-3/TRBV12-4	TRBJ2-2	.	CASSFTSGESNTGELFF	TGTGCCAGCAGTTTCACGAGCGGGGAGTCGAACACCGGGGAGCTGTTTTTT
.	TRBV7-2	TRBJ2-1	.	CASSSRTLGDNEQFF	TGTGCCAGCAGCTCCAGGACGCTTGGCGACAATGAGCAGTTCTTC
TRBD1	TRBV7-9	TRBJ1-2	many	CASSSDRVYGYTF	TGTGCCAGCAGTTCGGACAGGGTCTATGGCTACACCTTC
TRBD1	TRBV4-3	TRBJ2-5	.	CASSQDQGARGKTQYF	TGCGCCAGCAGCCAAGATCAAGGGGCCAGGGGGAAGACCCAGTACTTC
TRBD1	TRBV5-4	TRBJ1-2	.	CASSETGTGVGYGYTF	TGTGCCAGCAGCGAGACCGGGACAGGGGTGGGCTATGGCTACACCTTC
.	TRBV11-1	TRBJ2-2	few	CASPQKDLLAANTGELFF	TGTGCCAGCCCTCAAAAGGATTTATTGGCCGCGAACACCGGGGAGCTGTTTTTT
TRBD2	TRBV12-3/TRBV12-4	TRBJ2-5	.	CASSFGIAGGGETQYF	TGTGCCAGCAGTTTCGGAATAGCGGGAGGGGGCGAGACCCAGTACTTC
TRBD1	TRBV20-1	TRBJ2-7	few	CSARDSGTGDHEQYF	TGCAGTGCTAGAGATTCCGGGACAGGGGACCACGAGCAGTACTTC
.	TRBV10-3	TRBJ2-2	few	CAISESNSPSVSGELFF	TGTGCCATCAGTGAGTCTAACAGCCCTTCGGTCTCCGGGGAGCTGTTTTTT
TRBD1	TRBV12-3/TRBV12-4	TRBJ1-5	many	CASSAWTGNQPQHF	TGTGCCAGCAGTGCCTGGACAGGGAATCAGCCCCAGCATTTT
TRBD2	TRBV20-1	TRBJ2-3	few	CSAPREGSTDTQYF	TGCAGTGCTCCCCGGGAGGGTAGCACAGATACGCAGTATTTT
.	TRBV4-2	TRBJ2-5	many	CASSQVSGKETQYF	TGTGCCAGCAGCCAAGTGTCGGGGAAAGAGACCCAGTACTTC
.	TRBV5-5	TRBJ2-1	many	CASSLWGSYDNEQFF	TGTGCCAGCAGCTTGTGGGGCTCTTATGACAATGAGCAGTTCTTC
.	TRBV6-5	TRBJ2-3	.	CASSSTPPQTSTDTQYF	TGTGCCAGCAGTTCCACACCCCCCCAGACCTCCACAGATACGCAGTATTTT
.	TRBV20-1	TRBJ2-7	few	CSAREQGHEQYF	TGCAGTGCTAGAGAGCAGGGCCACGAGCAGTACTTC
TRBD2	TRBV12-3/TRBV12-4	TRBJ2-3	.	CASSSEGLAPVDTQYF	TGTGCCAGCAGTTCCGAGGGACTAGCGCCAGTAGATACGCAGTATTTT
.	TRBV9	TRBJ2-7	many	CASSTGFKGEQYF	TGTGCCAGCAGCACAGGGTTCAAAGGCGAGCAGTACTTC
.	TRBV5-1	TRBJ2-1	.	CASRSSYNEQFF	TGCGCCAGCAGATCCAGCTACAATGAGCAGTTCTTC
.	TRBV24-1	TRBJ2-1	few	CATRDPNYNEQFF	TGTGCCACCAGAGACCCCAACTACAATGAGCAGTTCTTC
.	TRBV30	TRBJ2-1	.	CAWSVRGASSYNEQFF	TGTGCCTGGAGTGTACGGGGCGCCAGCTCCTACAATGAGCAGTTCTTC
.	TRBV7-9	TRBJ2-1	.	CASSLGGEVNEQFF	TGTGCCAGCAGCTTAGGAGGGGAGGTCAATGAGCAGTTCTTC
.	TRBV10-3	TRBJ2-7	.	CAAAGGYEQYF	TGTGCCGCCGCAGGAGGGTACGAGCAGTACTTC
.	TRBV18	TRBJ2-3	.	CASSPIRTASTDTQYF	TGTGCCAGCTCACCAATTAGAACAGCTAGCACAGATACGCAGTATTTT
TRBD2	TRBV29-1	TRBJ2-3	few	CSVGDYVDTDTQYF	TGCAGCGTCGGGGACTACGTAGACACAGATACGCAGTATTTT
.	TRBV29-1	TRBJ1-2	few	CSVEDPPANYGYTF	TGCAGCGTTGAAGATCCTCCAGCTAACTATGGCTACACCTTC
.	TRBV21-1	TRBJ2-1	.	CASSKKDRELGNEQFF	TGTGCCAGCAGCAAGAAAGACAGGGAATTGGGCAATGAGCAGTTCTTC
TRBD2	TRBV29-1	TRBJ2-3	many	CSVPRTSVWGTDTQYF	TGCAGCGTGCCCCGGACTAGCGTGTGGGGCACAGATACGCAGTATTTT
.	TRBV5-6	TRBJ2-7	many	CASSFNPGAAAYEQYF	TGTGCCAGCAGCTTCAACCCGGGGGCAGCGGCCTACGAGCAGTACTTC
.	TRBV7-2	TRBJ2-4	.	CASSLGGGRDIQYF	TGTGCCAGCAGCTTAGGTGGTGGTAGGGACATTCAGTACTTC
TRBD2	TRBV7-3	TRBJ2-7	few	CASSYRRGSLAGAYEQYF	TGTGCCAGCAGTTATAGGCGGGGGAGCCTAGCGGGAGCCTACGAGCAGTACTTC
.	TRBV5-1	TRBJ2-7	.	CASSPLPGPSSYEQYF	TGCGCCAGCAGCCCCCTCCCCGGCCCCAGCTCCTACGAGCAGTACTTC
.	TRBV3-1	TRBJ2-3	.	CASNPSSATPGTQYF	TGTGCCAGCAATCCCTCCTCAGCGACACCGGGTACGCAGTATTTT
.	TRBV5-1	TRBJ2-7	few	CASSLYDATYEQYF	TGCGCCAGCAGCTTATACGATGCTACCTACGAGCAGTACTTC
TRBD2	TRBV7-8	TRBJ2-1	.	CASSHPSGRTLNEQFF	TGTGCCAGCAGCCACCCTAGCGGGAGGACTCTTAATGAGCAGTTCTTC
.	TRBV5-1	TRBJ1-1	few	CASSLPMTGVEAFF	TGCGCCAGCAGCCTGCCTATGACAGGCGTTGAAGCTTTCTTT
TRBD1	TRBV10-3	TRBJ2-1	many	CAISSGQGYNEQFF	TGTGCCATCAGCTCGGGACAGGGCTACAATGAGCAGTTCTTC